These 5 T cell receptor beta chains were all obtained from the same sample, sequenced in a study of cytomegalovirus exposure and HLA in healthy donors listed by TCRdb under 2017. The library was prepared using the immunoSEQ multiplex PCR assay. For the multiplex PCR, a mixture combining 60 forward primers for TCR Vbeta segments and 13 reverse primers for TCR Jbeta segments was used. TCRdb obtained this table from immuneACCESS and retained in-frame rearrangements with V and J assigned. These tables miss some clones; where compared with another copy, unresolved V genes account for less than half of the shortfall, and the remainder is unexplained. This sample has 200,000 or so clones in its table, and approximately 87% of those were observed once. The top ten clonotypes cover 1% to 1.5% of the sample. Sequencing input: PBMCs. The receptors derive from a young man in good health and CMV-seronegative.

The chain uses TRBV19 and TRBJ1-5; D unresolved. Trimming removed 6 bases from V and 2 bases from J, with 8 bases in between. Germline values: CDR1 LNHDA, CDR2 SQIVND (reference sequence). This CDR3 spans 13 amino acids. The CDR3 loop reads CASRGSRNQPQHF. The CDR3 region has the DNA TGTGCCAGTAGGGGCTCTCGCAATCAGCCCCAGCATTTT. Using reference TRBV19 and TRBJ1-5 for the parts outside the CDR3, the full variable domain is DGGITQSPKYLFRKEGQNVTLSCEQNLNHDAMYWYRQDPGQGLRLIYYSQIVNDFQKGDIAEGYSVSREKKESFPLTVTSAQKNPTAFYLCASRGSRNQPQHFGDGTRLSIL.

The chain uses TRBV19 and TRBJ2-3; 10 bases fit TRBD1. CDR3 size: 15 residues. From germline, CDR1 is LNHDA and CDR2 SQIVND (reference sequence). J gave up 4 bases and V 6 bases, and 7 bases lay outside the gene matches. CDR3 protein: CASRRQGAAPDTQYF. In DNA form, the CDR3 reads TGTGCCAGTAGGAGACAGGGGGCTGCCCCAGATACGCAGTATTTT.

V and J are TRBV28 and TRBJ1-4, with 8 positions matching TRBD1. The germline CDR1 and CDR2 sequences are MDHEN and SYDVKM. J gave up 8 bases and V 6 bases, and 11 bases lay outside the gene matches. The CDR3 is made up of 15 amino acids. The CDR3: CASRLIDRGGEKLFF. CDR3 nucleotide sequence: TGTGCCAGCAGACTGATCGACAGGGGTGGGGAAAAACTGTTTTTT.

This clone was observed a handful of times. The chain links TRBV4-1 to TRBJ2-3, with 7 bases identical to TRBD2. J gave up 0 bases and V 1 base, and 7 bases lay outside the gene matches. The germline gives CDR1 MGHRA, CDR2 YSYEKL. The length of the CDR3 is 17 residues. CDR3 sequence: CASSQGGPSGSTDTQYF. The CDR3 bases are TGCGCCAGCAGCCAAGGAGGCCCTAGCGGTAGCACAGATACGCAGTATTTT.

The rearrangement links TRBV5-8 to TRBJ2-7; the match to TRBD2 covers 7 bases. The CDR3 runs to 15 residues. Germline CDR1 SGHTS, CDR2 YDEGEE. Trimming at V came to 4 bases and at J to 2 bases, leaving 9 bases not matched to a gene. Written as DNA, the CDR3 is TGTGCCAGCAGCACCGGGACTACCAGCACCTACGAGCAGTACTTC. Translated, it gives CASSTGTTSTYEQYF.